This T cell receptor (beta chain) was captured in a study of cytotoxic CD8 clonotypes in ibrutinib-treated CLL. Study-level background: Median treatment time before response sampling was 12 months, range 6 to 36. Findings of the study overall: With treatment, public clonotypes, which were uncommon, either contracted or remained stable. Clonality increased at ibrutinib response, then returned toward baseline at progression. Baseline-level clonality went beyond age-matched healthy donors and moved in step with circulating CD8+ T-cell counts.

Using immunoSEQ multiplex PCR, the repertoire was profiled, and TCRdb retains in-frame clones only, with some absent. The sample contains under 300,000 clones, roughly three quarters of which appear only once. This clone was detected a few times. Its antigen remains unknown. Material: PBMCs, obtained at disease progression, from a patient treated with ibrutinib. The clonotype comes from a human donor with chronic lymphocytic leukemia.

The chain's CDR3 is CASSYGGSQETQYF. The CDR3 DNA is TGTGCCAGCAGTTACGGTGGTTCCCAAGAGACCCAGTACTTC. The rearrangement uses TRBV6-5 and TRBJ2-5; D unclear. The CDR3 is made up of 14 amino acids. Trimming pared 2 bases from V and 1 base from J, leaving 8 bases between. In germline, CDR1 is MNHEY, CDR2 SVGAGI.